This T cell receptor beta chain derives from a study of blood T cell repertoires in COVID-19. In the study overall: T cells, B-cell-depleted T cells, or PBMCs provided the cDNA or gDNA that served as material.

Sequencing was performed with immunoSEQ multiplex PCR; in TCRdb, only in-frame clones are kept and a portion is missing. The sample holds almost 250,000 clones; almost 85% are singletons and the top ten take approximately 9.1%. Material for sequencing was PBMCs or T cells enriched from blood (not recorded which). The TCR was taken from a woman aged 45-60 years with acute COVID-19.

In nucleotides, the CDR3 is TGTGCCTGGAGTATGGGCGGGGGGTACAATGAGCAGTTCTTC. This encodes CAWSMGGGYNEQFF. J is TRBJ2-1 and V is TRBV30; the match to TRBD2 covers 8 bases. Losses at the gene ends were 2 bases for V and 4 bases for J; bases not matched to a gene: 4. CDR1 is GTSNPN, CDR2 SVGIG, per germline (reference sequence). The CDR3 contains 14 residues. Variable domain in full (rest from reference TRBV30 and TRBJ2-1): SQTIHQWPATLVQPVGSPLSLECTVEGTSNPNLYWYRQAAGRGLQLLFYSVGIGQISSEVPQNLSASRPQDRQFILSSKKLLLSDSGFYLCAWSMGGGYNEQFFGPGTRLTVL.